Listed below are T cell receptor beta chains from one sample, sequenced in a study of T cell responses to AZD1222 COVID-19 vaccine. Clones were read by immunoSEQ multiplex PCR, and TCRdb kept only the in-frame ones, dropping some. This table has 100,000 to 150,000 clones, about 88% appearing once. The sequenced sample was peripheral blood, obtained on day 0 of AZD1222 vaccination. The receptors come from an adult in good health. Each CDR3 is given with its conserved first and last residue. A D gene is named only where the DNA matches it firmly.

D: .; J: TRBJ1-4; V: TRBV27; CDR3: CASRTAGSLYEKLFF
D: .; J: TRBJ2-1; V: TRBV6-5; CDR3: CASRITWGPYNEQFF
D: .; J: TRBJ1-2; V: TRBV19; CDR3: CASSITGIGDGYTF
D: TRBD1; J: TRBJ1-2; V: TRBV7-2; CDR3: CASSSGTGGSYGYTF
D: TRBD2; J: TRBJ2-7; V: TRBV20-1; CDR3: CSASKGLAGASDSYEQYF
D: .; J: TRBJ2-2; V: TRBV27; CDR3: CASSLLSANTGELFF
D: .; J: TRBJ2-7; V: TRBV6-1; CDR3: CASRERGTQTIDEQYF
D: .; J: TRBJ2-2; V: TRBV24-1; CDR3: CATSPSTSDTGELFF
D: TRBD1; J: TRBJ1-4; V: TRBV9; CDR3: CASSQGATNEKLFF
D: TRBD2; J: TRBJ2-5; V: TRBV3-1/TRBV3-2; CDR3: CASSQPLVTSGWWTQYF
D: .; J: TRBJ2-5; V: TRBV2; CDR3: CASSIAHETQYF
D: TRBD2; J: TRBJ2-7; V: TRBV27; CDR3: CASSSLAGAFLSDEQYF
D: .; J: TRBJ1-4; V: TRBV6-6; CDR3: CASSYSRGSNEKLFF
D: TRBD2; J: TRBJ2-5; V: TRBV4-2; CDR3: CASSQTSGSKTQYF
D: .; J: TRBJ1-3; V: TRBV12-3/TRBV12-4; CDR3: CASTPRGNTIYF
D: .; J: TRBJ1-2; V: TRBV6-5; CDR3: CASSPGQGGNYGYTF